The 18 T cell receptor beta chains below all came from one sample that was sequenced in a study of blood T cell repertoires in COVID-19 (dated by TCRdb to about 2020). The library was obtained by the immunoSEQ multiplex PCR assay. The table was pulled from immuneACCESS by TCRdb, which kept in-frame rearrangements only. Such tables lose some clones; where checked, under half of the loss comes from unresolved V genes, and the rest has no known cause. The sample yields 300,000 to 350,000 clones; 85% to 90% were counted once. Approximately 1% of the sample lies in the top ten. The sample taken for sequencing was PBMCs or T cells enriched from blood (not recorded which). These TCRs come from a woman aged 25 to 39 who had been exposed to COVID-19.

This clone was observed at least ten times. The chain uses TRBV28 and TRBJ1-2, with 8 bases matching TRBD1. There are 15 residues in the CDR3. With V trimmed by 3 bases and J by 4 bases, 7 bases remained unmatched. CDR1 MDHEN and CDR2 SYDVKM come from the germline V gene. CDR3 sequence (DNA): TGTGCCAGCAGTTTGGAACAGGGGGGCACCTATGGCTACACCTTC. It encodes CASSLEQGGTYGYTF.

This clone turned up a few times. The gene calls are TRBV28 and TRBJ1-6; the D gene is possibly TRBD1 (5 bases). Trimming took 11 bases from V and 10 from J, leaving 21 bases between them. Per germline, CDR1 MDHEN and CDR2 SYDVKM. This CDR3 comprises 14 residues. In DNA, the CDR3 is TGTGCCGCGTGGGCAGGGCTATCTTCGTCACCCCTCCACTTT. Translation: CAAWAGLSSSPLHF.

This clone was seen only once. V is TRBV11-2 and J is TRBJ2-7, with a weak D call TRBD1 (6 bases). The CDR3 is made up of 15 amino acids. V lost 5 bases and J lost 1, with 15 bases in between. Germline values: CDR1 SGHAT, CDR2 FQNNGV. CDR3 in amino acids: CASSHTGPGSYEQYF. The CDR3 DNA sequence: TGTGCCAGCAGCCATACAGGGCCGGGATCCTACGAGCAGTACTTC.

The rearrangement uses TRBV19 and TRBJ1-5; D is ambiguous. Germline V gene lookup returns CDR1 LNHDA and CDR2 SQIVND (reference sequence). CDR3 length: 14 amino acids. Trimming took 9 bases from V and 2 from J, leaving 14 bases between them. The CDR3 region has the DNA TGTGCCAGCGAGAATAGGGAGGGCAATCAGCCCCAGCATTTT. It codes for CASENREGNQPQHF. The entire variable domain, with the rest obtained from reference TRBV19 and TRBJ1-5, is as follows: DGGITQSPKYLFRKEGQNVTLSCEQNLNHDAMYWYRQDPGQGLRLIYYSQIVNDFQKGDIAEGYSVSREKKESFPLTVTSAQKNPTAFYLCASENREGNQPQHFGDGTRLSIL.

The chain has TRBV30 and TRBJ2-2, with D hard to call. V was cut by 4 bases and J by 3 bases, with 6 bases left in between. The germline V gene has CDR1 GTSNPN and CDR2 SVGIG (reference sequence). The CDR3 loop spans 12 amino acids. The CDR3 DNA reads as TGTGCCTGGACGGAGCACACCGGGGAGCTGTTTTTT. Protein sequence: CAWTEHTGELFF. The full variable domain, its missing parts supplied by reference TRBV30 and TRBJ2-2, is SQTIHQWPATLVQPVGSPLSLECTVEGTSNPNLYWYRQAAGRGLQLLFYSVGIGQISSEVPQNLSASRPQDRQFILSSKKLLLSDSGFYLCAWTEHTGELFFGEGSRLTVL.

V and J are TRBV5-1 and TRBJ2-1; D uncertain. V lost 0 bases to trimming and J lost 4 bases, with 11 bases between them. CDR3 size: 15 residues. Germline CDR1 and CDR2: SGHRS and YFSETQ. CDR3 loop: CASSLGALVYNEQFF. The CDR3 nucleotides are TGCGCCAGCAGCTTGGGGGCACTCGTATACAATGAGCAGTTCTTC. The full variable domain, in which reference TRBV5-1 and TRBJ2-1 provide the parts outside the CDR3, is KAGVTQTPRYLIKTRGQQVTLSCSPISGHRSVSWYQQTPGQGLQFLFEYFSETQRNKGNFPGRFSGRQFSNSRSEMNVSTLELGDSALYLCASSLGALVYNEQFFGPGTRLTVL.

There are a few counts of this clone. This chain links TRBV28 with TRBJ2-2, with 10 bases aligning to TRBD2. Looked up from germline, CDR1 is MDHEN and CDR2 is SYDVKM. With 7 bases clipped from V and 1 base from J, the junction kept 3 bases outside the gene matches. There are 15 residues in the CDR3. In DNA form, the CDR3 reads TGTGCCAGCAAGTTAGCGGGAGGGAACACCGGGGAGCTGTTTTTT. Amino acids: CASKLAGGNTGELFF.

A single count supports this clone. The V gene is TRBV7-5, the J gene TRBJ2-7; the D call of TRBD1 is as the table states it, not checked on the DNA. TRBV7-5 is given as a pseudogene. The CDR3 covers 16 residues. In DNA form, the CDR3 reads TGTGCCAGAAGCTCTCTGAGGGACAGGGGGTCCCACGAGCAGTACTTC. Translating gives CARSSLRDRGSHEQYF.

The chain uses TRBV3-1 (or the pseudogene TRBV3-2) and TRBJ2-1; D is perhaps TRBD2 (5 bases). The V end was cut by 3 bases, the J end by 7 bases, with 13 bases between. The CDR3 length is 14 residues. CDR1 is LGHDT, CDR2 YNNKEL, per germline (reference sequence). The CDR3: CASSQLHTGNEQFF. The CDR3 region has the DNA TGTGCCAGCAGCCAGTTACACACGGGAAATGAGCAGTTCTTC.

The chain is built from TRBV18 and TRBJ2-1; 8 bases align to TRBD2. The junction had 10 bases not matched to a gene; V was cut back by 3 bases and J by 6 bases. Germline values: CDR1 KGHSH, CDR2 LQKENI. The CDR3 has 16 amino acids. CDR3: CASSPPGDGRVNEQFF. DNA for the CDR3: TGTGCCAGCTCACCGCCGGGGGACGGGAGGGTCAATGAGCAGTTCTTC.

The chain carries TRBV30 and TRBJ2-5; no definite D call. CDR3 length equals 12 residues. Germline loops: CDR1 GTSNPN, CDR2 SVGIG (reference sequence). V was trimmed by 0 bases and J by 2 bases, leaving 4 bases between them. The CDR3 DNA follows: TGTGCCTGGAGTGTGGCTCAAGAGACCCAGTACTTC. The encoded protein is CAWSVAQETQYF.

The chain has TRBV13 and TRBJ1-2; no firm D call. Trimming removed 1 base from V and 0 bases from J, with 9 bases in between. This CDR3 comprises 15 residues. Per germline, CDR1 PRHDT and CDR2 FYEKMQ (reference sequence). CDR3 bases: TGTGCCAGCAGCTTAGTAGGGAGGACTAACTATGGCTACACCTTC. It specifies CASSLVGRTNYGYTF. Full variable domain (missing parts from reference TRBV13 and TRBJ1-2): AAGVIQSPRHLIKEKRETATLKCYPIPRHDTVYWYQQGPGQDPQFLISFYEKMQSDKGSIPDRFSAQQFSDYHSELNMSSLELGDSALYFCASSLVGRTNYGYTFGSGTRLTVV.

The V call is TRBV5-1, the J call TRBJ2-1; 8 positions agree with TRBD2. The germline gives CDR1 SGHRS, CDR2 YFSETQ. V lost 2 bases to trimming and J lost 6 bases; unmatched junction nucleotides: 13. The CDR3 extends over 17 amino acids. CDR3 sequence: CASSFRGIAGSGNEQFF. In DNA form, the CDR3 reads TGCGCCAGCAGCTTTCGGGGGATAGCGGGATCCGGCAATGAGCAGTTCTTC. Looking up the rest from reference TRBV5-1 and TRBJ2-1 gives the full variable domain: KAGVTQTPRYLIKTRGQQVTLSCSPISGHRSVSWYQQTPGQGLQFLFEYFSETQRNKGNFPGRFSGRQFSNSRSEMNVSTLELGDSALYLCASSFRGIAGSGNEQFFGPGTRLTVL.

This clone was picked up a small number of times. The chain employs TRBV19 and TRBJ1-1; D not certain. Germline CDR1 LNHDA, CDR2 SQIVND (reference sequence). There are 14 residues in the CDR3. Trimming pared 5 bases from V and 1 base from J, leaving 11 bases between. The CDR3 nucleotides are TGTGCCAGTAGTGCACACAGAGAGAACACTGAAGCTTTCTTT. As protein: CASSAHRENTEAFF.

J is TRBJ1-5 and V is TRBV20-1; no firm D call. Germline CDR1 and CDR2: DFQATT and SNEGSKA (reference sequence). V lost 6 bases and J 7 bases, leaving 16 bases between the germline ends. The CDR3 is 13 amino acids. CDR3 sequence: CSASTGSGQPQHF. The CDR3 DNA sequence: TGCAGTGCAAGTACGGGATCCGGCCAGCCCCAGCATTTT.

The V gene is TRBV7-8, the J gene TRBJ1-5, with 9 bases aligning to TRBD1. The V and J ends lost 5 bases and 7 bases, in that order; junction bases with no gene match: 6. The CDR3 consists of 14 residues. The V gene's germline CDR1 is SGHVS and CDR2 FQNEAQ. This CDR3 reads CASSGRTGDQPQHF. The CDR3 DNA sequence: TGTGCCAGCAGCGGTAGGACAGGGGACCAGCCCCAGCATTTT.

This chain joins TRBV29-1 and TRBJ1-1; 9 nucleotides match TRBD1. V lost 6 bases, J lost 1 base, and 9 bases stayed unmatched. CDR1 is SQVTM and CDR2 is ANQGSEA in the germline V gene. This CDR3 is 15 amino acids long. CDR3 DNA sequence: TGCAGCGTACTCCCAATGGACAGGGGGAACACTGAAGCTTTCTTT. The encoded protein is CSVLPMDRGNTEAFF.

This rearrangement joins TRBV7-9 to TRBJ2-2; weak D call: TRBD1 (5 bases). The ends were cut back, 5 bases at V and 3 bases at J, with 13 bases in the middle. The CDR3 runs 15 residues. Germline V gives CDR1 SEHNR, CDR2 FQNEAQ (reference sequence). As DNA, the CDR3 is TGTGCCAGCAGCGCTACAACACAGGACACCGGGGAGCTGTTTTTT. This encodes CASSATTQDTGELFF. Full variable domain (outside the CDR3, taken from reference TRBV7-9 and TRBJ2-2): DTGVSQNPRHKITKRGQNVTFRCDPISEHNRLYWYRQTLGQGPEFLTYFQNEAQLEKSRLLSDRFSAERPKGSFSTLEIQRTEQGDSAMYLCASSATTQDTGELFFGEGSRLTVL.